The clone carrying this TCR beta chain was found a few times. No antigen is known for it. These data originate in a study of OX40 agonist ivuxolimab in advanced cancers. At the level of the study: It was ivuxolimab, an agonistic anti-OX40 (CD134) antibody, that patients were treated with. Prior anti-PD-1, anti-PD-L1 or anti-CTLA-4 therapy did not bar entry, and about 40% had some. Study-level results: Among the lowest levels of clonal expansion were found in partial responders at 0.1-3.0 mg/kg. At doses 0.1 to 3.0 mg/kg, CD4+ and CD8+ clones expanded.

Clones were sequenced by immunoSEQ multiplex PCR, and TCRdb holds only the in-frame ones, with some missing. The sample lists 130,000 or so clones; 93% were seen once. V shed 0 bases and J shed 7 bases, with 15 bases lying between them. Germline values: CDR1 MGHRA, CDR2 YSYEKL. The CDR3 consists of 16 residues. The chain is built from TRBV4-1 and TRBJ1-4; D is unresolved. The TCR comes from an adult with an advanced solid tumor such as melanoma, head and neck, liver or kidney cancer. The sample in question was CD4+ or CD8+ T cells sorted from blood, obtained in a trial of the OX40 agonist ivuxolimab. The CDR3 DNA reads TGCGCCAGCAGCCAAGATTACAGCCGCCCCCCTGAAAAACTGTTTTTT. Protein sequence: CASSQDYSRPPEKLFF.